What follows is one T cell receptor beta chain and its context. The antigen it binds to is not known. Per-base quality was not reported, and no clone a single base away is much larger than it. The data stem from a study of T cells after yellow fever vaccination (dated by TCRdb to between 2018 and 2020). With regard to the full study: The SMART-Seq v4 Ultra Low Input RNA kit was used to prepare libraries from fractions with low cell numbers. To follow T-cell clones before and after primary and booster YFV17D yellow fever vaccination, bulk TCR alpha and beta repertoires were sequenced over time. Two healthy male donors, one aged 18 to 29 and one aged 30 to 40 years, were included in the cohort. Blood was collected at multiple timepoints before and after primary and secondary immunization, and bulk PBMC replicates and cell subsets were isolated. The paper as a whole reports these results and caveats: Only a couple of donors were included in the study, so the extent to which the findings can be generalized is limited. After the booster, most of the clones that had expanded following primary vaccination were detected again (roughly 97% of CD4 and 80% to 90% of CD8), which suggests that memory was broadly maintained. FACS-sorted repertoires could contain abundant contaminating clonotypes from the bulk population, so computational filtering was required. The secondary T-cell response was weaker than the primary response but faster, peaking on day 5 instead of day 15. A small fraction of clonotypes showed up in both the CD4 and CD8 compartments, probably as a result of convergent recombination.

Including the terminal cysteine and phenylalanine, the CDR3 comprises 15 residues. Kept here is only the CDR3 DNA, which spans 45 bases and is read in frame from base 1. The germline V gene supplies CDR1 MDHEN and CDR2 SYDVKM. V lost 6 bases and J lost 8 bases; the stretch between them is 22 bases long. In light of the paper, this sample's treatment or condition label describes: live attenuated yellow fever vaccine strain. A standard Ficoll-Paque protocol was used to isolate PBMCs from peripheral blood. Dynabeads CD4 and CD8 positive selection kits were used to isolate CD4 and CD8 T-cell fractions. TriZol was used to extract RNA from bulk PBMCs, from CD4 and CD8 fractions, and from dextramer-positive and dextramer-negative fractions. Sequencing relied on an Illumina NovaSeq 6000. TCR cDNA was made using 5'RACE template switching, a step that added a universal primer site and unique molecular identifiers. Priming of cDNA synthesis was performed from both the TCR alpha and TCR beta constant segments. Two PCR steps were used to amplify libraries, with sample barcodes and sequencing adapters being added in the second step. Sequencing of the libraries was done on either Illumina HiSeq 2500 (2x100 bp) or NovaSeq (2x150 bp). The authors' analysis ran thus. Reads were demultiplexed and collapsed into UMI consensus sequences with MIGEC, and V(D)J alignment was performed with MiXCR. Using edgeR on replicate PBMC samples, clonotypes were called vaccine-responding if FDR was below 0.01 and the log2 fold change was above 5 up to day 15. Each bulk clonotype was labeled CD4 or CD8 based on which sequenced repertoire, CD4 or CD8, contained the clonotype at higher abundance. TCRdb handled the public reads itself, with Q25 trimming in fastp and clone calling in MiXCR, and kept productive beta chains. Duplicate CDR3 protein sequences are folded into a single record with the most common DNA and genes. The V and J calls here are based on TCRdb, not the publication. The sample table shows 200,000 to 250,000 distinct CDR3 sequences, and 3% to 4% are seen once. Around 3% of the sample is held by the ten biggest clonotypes.

The source of this sequence is a young man who received the YFV17D yellow fever vaccine. This material consisted of CD4+ T cells sorted from PBMCs, taken 10 days after the yellow fever booster vaccination. The V and J segments used are TRBV28 and TRBJ1-2; TRBD1 is a possible D gene, resting on 5 matching bases. The CDR3 has the sequence CASSPSEGWGKGYTF. The sequenced DNA: TGTGCCAGCAGCCCCTCGGAGGGGTGGGGTAAAGGCTACACCTTC.